This T cell receptor (beta chain) came from a study of control samples from healthy donors and cancer patients. J lost 5 bases, V lost 5 bases, and 5 bases had no gene match. Germline V gives CDR1 KGHDR, CDR2 SFDVKD. The CDR3 is made up of 16 amino acids. The data were produced by immunoSEQ multiplex PCR, yet TCRdb's version contains in-frame clones alone and is incomplete. The table lists just over 150,000 clones, about 93% of them singletons. The sample consisted of blood. The sequence was collected from a man aged 50-59 years in good health. The chain couples TRBV24-1 to TRBJ2-1; 13 bases line up with TRBD2. The CDR3 DNA reads as TGTGCCACCAGTGCCCCGACTAGCGGGAGGAACAATGAGCAGTTCTTC. The encoded protein is CATSAPTSGRNNEQFF.